The 2 T cell receptor beta chains presented below share a single source sample, sequenced in a study of blood T cell repertoires in COVID-19. The table came from immunoSEQ multiplex PCR; TCRdb's copy has only in-frame clones and leaves some out. The data hold about 350,000 clones, with roughly 87% observed a single time. Sequenced material: peripheral blood. The receptors were sampled from a woman aged 55-75 years with COVID-19, enrolled during active disease.

The chain links TRBV6-9 to TRBJ1-1; D not certain. Germline CDR1 and CDR2: MNHGY and SVAAGI. Trimming removed 6 bases from V and 2 bases from J, with 16 bases in between. The CDR3 extends over 15 amino acids. CDR3 in DNA: TGTGCCAGCAGGACCCCCCTGGCGGTTAACACTGAAGCTTTCTTT. Translation: CASRTPLAVNTEAFF.

The chain couples TRBV9 to TRBJ1-5; D is unresolved. Looked up from germline, CDR1 is SGDLS and CDR2 is YYNGEE. The V gene lost 0 bases and the J gene lost 9 bases, with 7 bases spanning the gap. This CDR3 has 12 amino acids. CDR3 loop: CASSVGAGPQHF. The CDR3 coding sequence is TGTGCCAGCAGCGTAGGGGCCGGGCCCCAGCATTTT.